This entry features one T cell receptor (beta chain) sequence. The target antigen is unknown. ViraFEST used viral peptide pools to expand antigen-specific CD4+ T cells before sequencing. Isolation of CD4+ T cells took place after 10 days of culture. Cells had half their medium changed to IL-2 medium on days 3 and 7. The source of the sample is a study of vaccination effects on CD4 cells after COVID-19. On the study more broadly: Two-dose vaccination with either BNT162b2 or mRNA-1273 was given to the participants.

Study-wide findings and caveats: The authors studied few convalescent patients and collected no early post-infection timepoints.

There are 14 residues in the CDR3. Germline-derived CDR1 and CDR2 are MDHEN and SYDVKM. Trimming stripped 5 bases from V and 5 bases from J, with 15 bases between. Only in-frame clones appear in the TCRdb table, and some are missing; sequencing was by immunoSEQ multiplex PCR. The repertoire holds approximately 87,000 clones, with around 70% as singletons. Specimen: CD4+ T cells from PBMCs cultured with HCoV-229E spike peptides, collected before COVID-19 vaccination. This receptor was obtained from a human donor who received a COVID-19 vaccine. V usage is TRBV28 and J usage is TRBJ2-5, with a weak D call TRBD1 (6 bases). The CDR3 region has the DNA TGTGCCAGCAGTCTGACAGGACCTCCGGAGACCCAGTACTTC. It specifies CASSLTGPPETQYF.